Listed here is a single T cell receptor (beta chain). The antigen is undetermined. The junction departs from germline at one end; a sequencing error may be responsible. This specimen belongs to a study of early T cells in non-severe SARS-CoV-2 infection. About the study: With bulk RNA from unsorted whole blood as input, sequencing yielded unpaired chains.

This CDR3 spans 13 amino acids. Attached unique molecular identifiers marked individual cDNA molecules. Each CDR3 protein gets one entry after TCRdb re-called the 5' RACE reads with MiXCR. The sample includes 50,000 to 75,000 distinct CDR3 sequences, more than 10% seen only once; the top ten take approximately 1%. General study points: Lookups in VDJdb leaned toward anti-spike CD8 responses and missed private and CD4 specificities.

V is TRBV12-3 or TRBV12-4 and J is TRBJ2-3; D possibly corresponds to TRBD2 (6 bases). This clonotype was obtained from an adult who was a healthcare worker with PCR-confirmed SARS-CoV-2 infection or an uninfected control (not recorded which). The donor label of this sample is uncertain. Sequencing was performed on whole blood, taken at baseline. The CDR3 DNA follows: TGTGCCAGCAGTCTAGCGATCACAGATACGCAGTATTTT. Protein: CASSLAITDTQYF.